The clone carrying this T cell receptor (beta chain) has just a few counts. Antigen specificity is unknown. With a much larger clone just one base away, this may be a read error. These data come from a study of T-cell memory formation after mild COVID-19. Looking at the study overall: The study found TCR clusters largely donor specific.

It was 5'RACE with constant-segment primers that produced the TCR alpha and TCR beta cDNA libraries, which carried sample barcodes and UMIs. MiXCR, run by TCRdb on the 5' RACE reads, gives a single entry per CDR3 protein. The table lists around 250,000 distinct CDR3 sequences, around 16% of them singletons. Notes on the study in general: Clones that contracted from day 15 to 85 were balanced CD4/CD8, while later expanders leaned CD4+.

The CDR3 contains 12 residues. Trimming cost V 4 bases and J 8 bases; bases outside gene matches: 3. CDR1 SGHDT and CDR2 YYEEEE come from the germline V gene. This clonotype originated in a man between 18 and 35 years old who had mild COVID-19 (a few samples of this study predate the infection). Cell type and time point are not known. V is TRBV5-6 and J is TRBJ2-1, with TRBD2 matching over 7 bases. The sequenced sample consisted of PBMCs or a T cell subset sorted from them (not recorded which). The CDR3 loop reads CASSPGGYEQFF. CDR3 DNA sequence: TGTGCCAGCAGCCCGGGGGGTTATGAGCAGTTCTTC.